Here is one T cell receptor (beta chain) with its context. The data were produced by immunoSEQ multiplex PCR, yet TCRdb's version contains in-frame clones alone and is incomplete. The data contain fewer than 150,000 clones, approximately 96% of them singletons. The data derive from a study of T cell changes during pregnancy in multiple sclerosis. The source material was peripheral blood, sampled after pregnancy. This receptor was identified in a female donor with multiple sclerosis, enrolled in a pregnancy study.

CDR3 region: CAWSGLGVGETQYF. The CDR3 nucleotides read TGTGCCTGGAGTGGGTTGGGAGTGGGAGAGACCCAGTACTTC. The chain has TRBV30 and TRBJ2-5, with D perhaps matching TRBD2 (5 bases). Trimming cost V 1 base and J 4 bases, with 13 bases left between them. Germline V gene sequence: CDR1 GTSNPN, CDR2 SVGIG (reference sequence). The CDR3 totals 14 residues.